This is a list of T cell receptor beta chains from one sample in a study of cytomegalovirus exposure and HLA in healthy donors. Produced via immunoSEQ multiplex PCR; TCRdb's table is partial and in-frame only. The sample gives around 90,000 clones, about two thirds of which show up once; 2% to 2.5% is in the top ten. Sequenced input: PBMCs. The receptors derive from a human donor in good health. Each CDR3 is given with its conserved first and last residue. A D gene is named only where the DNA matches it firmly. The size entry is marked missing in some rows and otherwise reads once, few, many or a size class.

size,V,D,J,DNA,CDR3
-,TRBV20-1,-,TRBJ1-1,TGCAGTGCTTACAGGGTTTTGGAGGCTTTCTTT,CSAYRVLEAFF
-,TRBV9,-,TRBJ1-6,TGTGCCAGCAGCGTAGGTGGGGAGGCTAATTCACCCCTCCACTTT,CASSVGGEANSPLHF
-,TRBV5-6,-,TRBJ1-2,TGTGCCAGCAGCTTGTGGGGGGGTGACTATGGCTACACCTTC,CASSLWGGDYGYTF
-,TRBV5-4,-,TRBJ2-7,TGTGCCAGCAGCTTGGGAACAGGTAGAGGCTACGAGCAGTACTTC,CASSLGTGRGYEQYF
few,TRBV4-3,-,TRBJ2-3,TGCGCCAGCAGCCCCCGGGCGGGCCTCCCAGATACGCAGTATTTT,CASSPRAGLPDTQYF
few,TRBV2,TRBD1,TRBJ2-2,TGTGCCAGCAGTGAGCCAGGGGGGAACACCGGGGAGCTGTTTTTT,CASSEPGGNTGELFF
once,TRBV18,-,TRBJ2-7,TGTGCCAGCTCACCAATCGTCAGGGGAGAGGGCGAGCAGTACTTC,CASSPIVRGEGEQYF
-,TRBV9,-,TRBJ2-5,TGTGCCAGCAGCGTGGGTTATCGGGGGGAGACCCAGTACTTC,CASSVGYRGETQYF
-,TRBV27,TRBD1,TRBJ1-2,TGTGCCAGCAGTTTTCGGACAGGGTCTGGCTACACCTTC,CASSFRTGSGYTF
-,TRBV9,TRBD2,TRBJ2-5,TGTGCCAGCAGCCTAGCGGGGGGGCAAGAGACCCAGTACTTC,CASSLAGGQETQYF
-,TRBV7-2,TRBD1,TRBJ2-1,TGTGCCAGCAGCTTCGGGACAGGGAGAGGTGAGCAGTTCTTC,CASSFGTGRGEQFF
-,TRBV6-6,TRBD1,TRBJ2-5,TGTGCCAGCAGACCGGGACAGATGATAGAGACCCAGTACTTC,CASRPGQMIETQYF
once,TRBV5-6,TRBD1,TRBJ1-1,TGTGCCAGCAGTTGGGACAGACTGATGAACACTGAAGCTTTCTTT,CASSWDRLMNTEAFF
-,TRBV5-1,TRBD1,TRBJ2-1,TGCGCCAGCATCCCGGACAGGGTAGACAATGAGCAGTTCTTC,CASIPDRVDNEQFF
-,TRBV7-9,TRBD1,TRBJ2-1,TGTGCCAGCAGCCCTGCCCGGGGGACAGGATACAATGAGCAGTTCTTC,CASSPARGTGYNEQFF
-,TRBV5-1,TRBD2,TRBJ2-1,TGCGCCAGCAGCTTGGAAGCTAGCGGGGGGCCTACCTACAATGAGCAGTTCTTC,CASSLEASGGPTYNEQFF
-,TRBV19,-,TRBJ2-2,TGTGCCAGTAGAACCGGGACTCAGACCGGGGAGCTGTTTTTT,CASRTGTQTGELFF
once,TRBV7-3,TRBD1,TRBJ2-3,TGTGCCAGCAGCTTAACAGACAGGGCAGATACGCAGTATTTT,CASSLTDRADTQYF
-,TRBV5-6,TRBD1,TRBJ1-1,TGTGCCAGCAGTGTCCGGGACAGGGCGACGAACACTGAAGCTTTCTTT,CASSVRDRATNTEAFF
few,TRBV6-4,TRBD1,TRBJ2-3,TGTGCCAGCAGTGACTCAGACAGGGAAGTTTCTACGCAGTATTTT,CASSDSDREVSTQYF
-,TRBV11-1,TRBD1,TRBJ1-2,TGTGCCAGCAGCTTAGCCCGGGACAGATCCTATGGCTACACCTTC,CASSLARDRSYGYTF
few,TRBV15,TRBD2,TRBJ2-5,TGTGCCACCAGCGGTGGGGGGGTTCAGACCCAGTACTTC,CATSGGGVQTQYF
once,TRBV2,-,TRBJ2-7,TGTGCCAGCAGCCATCCAGGGCAAAGGCGCTACGAGCAGTACTTC,CASSHPGQRRYEQYF
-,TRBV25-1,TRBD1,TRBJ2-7,TGTGCCAGCAGTCAAGGGCAGGGGGCACGAGAGCAGTACTTC,CASSQGQGAREQYF
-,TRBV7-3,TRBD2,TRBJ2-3,TGTGCCAGCAGCTTAGGGGGGGGAGCAGATACGCAGTATTTT,CASSLGGGADTQYF
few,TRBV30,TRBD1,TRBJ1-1,TGTGCCTGGGGGGGGCAGGGGGTAGTTCGAGCTTTCTTT,CAWGGQGVVRAFF
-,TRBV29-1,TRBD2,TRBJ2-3,TGCAGCGTTGAAGGACTAGCCCGCACAGATACGCAGTATTTT,CSVEGLARTDTQYF
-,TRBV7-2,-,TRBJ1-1,TGTGCCAGCAGCTTAGAATGGGGGGACACTGAAGCTTTCTTT,CASSLEWGDTEAFF
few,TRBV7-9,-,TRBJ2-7,TGTGCCAGCAGCTTAGAGGCGGGGCTTTTCGAGCAGTACTTC,CASSLEAGLFEQYF
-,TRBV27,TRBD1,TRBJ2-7,TGTGCCAGCGGCCCACCCCCCGGGACAGGGGGTGAGCAGTACTTC,CASGPPPGTGGEQYF
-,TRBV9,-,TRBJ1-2,TGTGCCAGCAGCGTAGCACATTCAGGGGCCCATGCAGCTAACTATGGCTACACCTTC,CASSVAHSGAHAANYGYTF
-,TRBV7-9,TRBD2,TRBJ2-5,TGTGCCAGCAGCTTACGGGGAGGGAAAGAGACCCAGTACTTC,CASSLRGGKETQYF
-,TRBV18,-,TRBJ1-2,TGTGCCAGCTCACCACCGGCAGGGCCTAACTATGGCTACACCTTC,CASSPPAGPNYGYTF
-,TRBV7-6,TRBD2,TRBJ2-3,TGTGCCAGCAGCTTAGTGGCGGGGGGAGGCTCGCAGTATTTT,CASSLVAGGGSQYF
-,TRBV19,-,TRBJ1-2,TGTGCCAGTACCACAGGACAGCCATATGGCTACACCTTC,CASTTGQPYGYTF
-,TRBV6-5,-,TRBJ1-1,TGTGCCAGCAGTTCCATGGACAGCAACACTGAAGCTTTCTTT,CASSSMDSNTEAFF
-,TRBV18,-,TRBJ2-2,TGTGCCAGCTCACCACCGGGGCAGCTTCAGAACACCGGGGAGCTGTTTTTT,CASSPPGQLQNTGELFF
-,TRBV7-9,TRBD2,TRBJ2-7,TGTGCCAGCAGCTTCCCTAGCGGGTTGCCCTACGAGCAGTACTTC,CASSFPSGLPYEQYF
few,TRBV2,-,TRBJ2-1,TGTGCCAGCCTGGACACCTACAATGAGCAGTTCTTC,CASLDTYNEQFF
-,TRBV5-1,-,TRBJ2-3,TGCGCCAGCAGCTCTCCCCCTAGCACAGATACGCAGTATTTT,CASSSPPSTDTQYF
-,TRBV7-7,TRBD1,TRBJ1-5,TGTGCCAGCAGCCTCGGTCCCGGGACAGGGAACAATCAGCCCCAGCATTTT,CASSLGPGTGNNQPQHF
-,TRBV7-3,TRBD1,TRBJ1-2,TGTGCCAGCAGCGCCAAGACAGGGCCCGGCGGCTACACCTTC,CASSAKTGPGGYTF
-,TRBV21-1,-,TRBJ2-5,TGTGCCAGCAGCTGGGCAGAAGAGACCCAGTACTTC,CASSWAEETQYF
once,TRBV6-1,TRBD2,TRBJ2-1,TGTGCCAGCAGATCTTCGGGGGGGGGCTACAATGAGCAGTTCTTC,CASRSSGGGYNEQFF
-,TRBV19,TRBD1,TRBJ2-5,TGTGCCAGTAGTAAATTAACAGGGGCAGGGGAAGAGACCCAGTACTTC,CASSKLTGAGEETQYF
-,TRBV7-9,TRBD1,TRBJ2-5,TGTGCCAGCAGCCCCGGACAGGGTGAAGAGACCCAGTACTTC,CASSPGQGEETQYF
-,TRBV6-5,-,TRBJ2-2,TGTGCCAGCAGTACAGTCTTAGACGGGGAGCTGTTTTTT,CASSTVLDGELFF
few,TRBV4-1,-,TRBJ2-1,TGCGCCAGCAGCCAAGAGCGTAGTAACAATGAGCAGTTCTTC,CASSQERSNNEQFF
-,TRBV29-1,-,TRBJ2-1,TGCAGCGCTCCCCCCAGTATCGGGACATCCACTCACTCCTACAATGAGCAGTTCTTC,CSAPPSIGTSTHSYNEQFF
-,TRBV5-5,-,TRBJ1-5,TGTGCCAGCAGCTTGTTTACTGGCAGGGACAATCAGCCCCAGCATTTT,CASSLFTGRDNQPQHF
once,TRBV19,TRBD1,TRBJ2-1,TGTGCCAGTAGTGTCTCCGGGACAGGGCACTACAATGAGCAGTTCTTC,CASSVSGTGHYNEQFF
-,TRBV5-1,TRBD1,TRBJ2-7,TGCGCCAGCAGCCTAGGACCGGGACAGGGCACCTACGAGCAGTACTTC,CASSLGPGQGTYEQYF
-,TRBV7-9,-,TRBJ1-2,TGTGCCAGCAGCTACGGGGACACCTGGAAAGGTGGCTACACCTTC,CASSYGDTWKGGYTF
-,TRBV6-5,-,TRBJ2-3,TGTGCCAGCAGACGGGGGGCGGGGGATACGCAGTATTTT,CASRRGAGDTQYF
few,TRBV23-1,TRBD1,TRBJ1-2,TGCGCCAGCAGCCTATCTTGGGGCAGGGGGGCCTATGGCTACACCTTC,CASSLSWGRGAYGYTF
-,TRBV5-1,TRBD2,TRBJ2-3,TGCGCCAGCAGCCTGACTAGCGGGGGAACAGATACGCAGTATTTT,CASSLTSGGTDTQYF
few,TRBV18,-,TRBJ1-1,TGTGCCAGCTCTGGGGGAACAGGGCCCACTGAAGCTTTCTTT,CASSGGTGPTEAFF
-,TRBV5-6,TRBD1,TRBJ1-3,TGTGCCAGCAGCTTGGCCCGGACAGGGGCAAACACCATATATTTT,CASSLARTGANTIYF